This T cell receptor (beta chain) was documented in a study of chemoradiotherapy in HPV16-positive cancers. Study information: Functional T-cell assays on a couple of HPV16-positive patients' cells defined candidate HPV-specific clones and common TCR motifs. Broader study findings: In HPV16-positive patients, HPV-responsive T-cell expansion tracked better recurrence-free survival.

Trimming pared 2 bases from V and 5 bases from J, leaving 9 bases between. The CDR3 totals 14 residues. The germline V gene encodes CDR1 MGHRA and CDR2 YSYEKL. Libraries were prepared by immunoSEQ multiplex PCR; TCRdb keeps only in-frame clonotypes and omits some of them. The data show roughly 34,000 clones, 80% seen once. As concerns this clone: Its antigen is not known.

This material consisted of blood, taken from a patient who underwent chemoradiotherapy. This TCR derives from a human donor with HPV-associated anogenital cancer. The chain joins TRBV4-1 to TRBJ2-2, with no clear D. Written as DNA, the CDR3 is TGCGCCAGCAGCCAACTTATAGGTACCGGGGAGCTGTTTTTT. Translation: CASSQLIGTGELFF.